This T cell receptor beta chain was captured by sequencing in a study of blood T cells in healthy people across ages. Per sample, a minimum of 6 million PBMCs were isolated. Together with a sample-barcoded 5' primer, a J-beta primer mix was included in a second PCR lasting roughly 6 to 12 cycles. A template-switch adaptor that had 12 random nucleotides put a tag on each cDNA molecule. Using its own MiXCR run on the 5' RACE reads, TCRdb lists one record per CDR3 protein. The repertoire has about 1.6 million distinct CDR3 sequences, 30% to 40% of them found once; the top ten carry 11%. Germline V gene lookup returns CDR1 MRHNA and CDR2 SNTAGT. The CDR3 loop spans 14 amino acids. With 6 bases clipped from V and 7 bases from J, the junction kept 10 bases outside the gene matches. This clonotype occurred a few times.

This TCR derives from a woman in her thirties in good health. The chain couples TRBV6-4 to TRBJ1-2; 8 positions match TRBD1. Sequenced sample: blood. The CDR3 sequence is CASSGYRGAGGYTF. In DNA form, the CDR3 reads TGTGCCAGCAGCGGTTACAGGGGGGCTGGTGGCTACACCTTC.